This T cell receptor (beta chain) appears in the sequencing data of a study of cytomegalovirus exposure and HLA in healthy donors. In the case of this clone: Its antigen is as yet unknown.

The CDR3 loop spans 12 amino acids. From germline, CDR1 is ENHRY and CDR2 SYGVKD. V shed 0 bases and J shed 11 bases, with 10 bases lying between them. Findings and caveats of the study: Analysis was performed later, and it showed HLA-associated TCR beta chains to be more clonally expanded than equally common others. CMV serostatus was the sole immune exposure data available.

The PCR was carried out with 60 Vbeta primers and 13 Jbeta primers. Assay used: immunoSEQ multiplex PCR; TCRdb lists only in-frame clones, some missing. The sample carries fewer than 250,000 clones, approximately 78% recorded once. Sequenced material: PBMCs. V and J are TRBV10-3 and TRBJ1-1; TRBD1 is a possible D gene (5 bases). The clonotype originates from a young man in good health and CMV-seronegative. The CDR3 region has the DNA TGTGCCATCAGTGAGTCCGCAGGGTTTGCTTTCTTT. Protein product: CAISESAGFAFF.